This T cell receptor (beta chain) derives from a study of T-cell memory formation after mild COVID-19. Per germline, CDR1 DFQATT and CDR2 SNEGSKA (reference sequence). This CDR3 comprises 15 residues. Trimming removed 3 bases from V and 7 bases from J, with 21 bases in between. TCRdb used MiXCR to reprocess the 5' RACE reads, holding one entry per CDR3 protein. Here the sample spans 280,000 or so distinct CDR3 sequences, approximately 19% being singletons. This clonotype was detected a few times. Input material: PBMCs or a T cell subset sorted from them (not recorded which). This clonotype originated in a man aged 18 to 29 who had mild COVID-19 (a few samples of this study predate the infection). Cell type and time point are not known. This rearrangement joins TRBV20-1 to TRBJ2-5, with D possibly being TRBD2 (7 bases). CDR3 sequence: CSARGGQGPGRTQYF. The CDR3 DNA is TGCAGTGCTAGGGGGGGGCAGGGACCCGGACGGACCCAGTACTTC.